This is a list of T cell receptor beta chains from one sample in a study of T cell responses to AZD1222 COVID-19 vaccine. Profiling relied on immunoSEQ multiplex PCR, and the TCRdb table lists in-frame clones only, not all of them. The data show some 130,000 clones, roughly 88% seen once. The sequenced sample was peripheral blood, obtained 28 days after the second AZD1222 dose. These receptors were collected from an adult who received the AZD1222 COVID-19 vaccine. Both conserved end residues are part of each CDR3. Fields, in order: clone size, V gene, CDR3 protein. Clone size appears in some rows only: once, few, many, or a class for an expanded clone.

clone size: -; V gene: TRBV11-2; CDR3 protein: CASSWAGRANEQFF
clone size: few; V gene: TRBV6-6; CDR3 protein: CASSLDGYQETQYF
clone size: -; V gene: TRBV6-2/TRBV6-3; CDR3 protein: CASSQMGLAGGKDTQYF
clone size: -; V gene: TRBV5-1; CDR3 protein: CASSPTNSVDQPQHF
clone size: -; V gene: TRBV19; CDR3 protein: CASTPLTGANQPQHF
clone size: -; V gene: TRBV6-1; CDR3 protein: CASSERVQGVYTF
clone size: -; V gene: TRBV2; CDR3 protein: CASRQGNEKLFF
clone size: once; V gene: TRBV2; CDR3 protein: CASSPPQHF
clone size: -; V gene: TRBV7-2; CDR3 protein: CASSARQGQGKEFF
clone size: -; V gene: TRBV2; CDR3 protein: CASNDHGLAGGPRDTQYF
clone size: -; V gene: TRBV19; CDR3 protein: CASSQSVLSGGGYTQYF
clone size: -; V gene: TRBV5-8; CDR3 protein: CASSRSGGLNTDTQYF
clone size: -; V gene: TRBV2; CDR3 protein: CASSEVRGLEQYF
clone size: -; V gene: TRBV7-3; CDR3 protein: CASSFSGYNEQFF
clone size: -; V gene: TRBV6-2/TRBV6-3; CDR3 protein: CASSYEGRGNQPQHF
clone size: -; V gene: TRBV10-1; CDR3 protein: CASSVTGGNGYTF
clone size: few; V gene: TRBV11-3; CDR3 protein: CASSLGEGTGRTGELFF
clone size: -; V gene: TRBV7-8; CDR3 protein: CASSLSKGAHWNTEAFF
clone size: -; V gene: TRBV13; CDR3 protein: CASSPRGMEYEQYF
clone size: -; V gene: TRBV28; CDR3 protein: CASSPHTEGSGYTF
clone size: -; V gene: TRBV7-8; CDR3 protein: CASSSLAGLSTIEQYF
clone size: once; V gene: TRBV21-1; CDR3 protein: CASSKGRAPLRGYTF
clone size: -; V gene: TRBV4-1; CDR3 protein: CASSQLAGGSTDTQYF
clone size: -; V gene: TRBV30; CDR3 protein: CAWIYLGTEAFF
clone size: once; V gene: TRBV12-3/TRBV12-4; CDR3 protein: CATSGGVYNEQFF